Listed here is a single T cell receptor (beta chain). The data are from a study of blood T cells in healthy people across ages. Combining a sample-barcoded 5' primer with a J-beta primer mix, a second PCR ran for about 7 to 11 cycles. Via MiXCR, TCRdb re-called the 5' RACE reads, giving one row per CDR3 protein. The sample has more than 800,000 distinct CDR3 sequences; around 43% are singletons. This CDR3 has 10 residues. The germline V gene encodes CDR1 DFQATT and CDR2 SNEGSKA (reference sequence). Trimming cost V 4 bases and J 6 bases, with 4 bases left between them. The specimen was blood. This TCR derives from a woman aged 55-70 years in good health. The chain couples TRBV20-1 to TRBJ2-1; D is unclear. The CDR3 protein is CSATTNEQFF. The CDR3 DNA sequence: TGCAGTGCTACGACCAATGAGCAGTTCTTC.